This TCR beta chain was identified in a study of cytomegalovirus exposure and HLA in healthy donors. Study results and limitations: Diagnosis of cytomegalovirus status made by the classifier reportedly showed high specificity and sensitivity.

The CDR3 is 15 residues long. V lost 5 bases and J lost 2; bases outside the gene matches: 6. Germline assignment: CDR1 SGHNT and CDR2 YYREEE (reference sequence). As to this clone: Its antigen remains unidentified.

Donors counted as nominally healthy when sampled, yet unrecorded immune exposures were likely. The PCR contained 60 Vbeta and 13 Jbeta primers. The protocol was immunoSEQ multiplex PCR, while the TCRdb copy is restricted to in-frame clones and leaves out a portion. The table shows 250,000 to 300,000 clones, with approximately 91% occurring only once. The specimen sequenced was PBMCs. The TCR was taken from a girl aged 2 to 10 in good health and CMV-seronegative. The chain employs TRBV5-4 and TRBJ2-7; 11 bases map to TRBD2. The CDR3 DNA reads TGTGCCAGCAGAGCCGGGACTAGCGGCCCCTACGAGCAGTACTTC. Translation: CASRAGTSGPYEQYF.